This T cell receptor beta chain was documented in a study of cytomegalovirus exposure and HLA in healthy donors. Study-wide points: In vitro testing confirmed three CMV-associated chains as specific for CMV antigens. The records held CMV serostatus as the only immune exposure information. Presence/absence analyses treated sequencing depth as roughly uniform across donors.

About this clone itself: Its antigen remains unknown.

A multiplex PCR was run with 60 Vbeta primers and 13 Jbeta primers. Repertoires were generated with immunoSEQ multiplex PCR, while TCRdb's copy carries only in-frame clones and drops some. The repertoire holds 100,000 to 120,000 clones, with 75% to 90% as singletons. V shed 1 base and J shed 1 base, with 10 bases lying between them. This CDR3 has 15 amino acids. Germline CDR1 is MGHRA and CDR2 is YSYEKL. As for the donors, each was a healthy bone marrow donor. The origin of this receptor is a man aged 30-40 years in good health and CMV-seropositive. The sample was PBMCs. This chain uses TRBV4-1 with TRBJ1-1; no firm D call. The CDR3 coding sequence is TGCGCCAGCAGCCAAGCGGTACAGACGAACACTGAAGCTTTCTTT. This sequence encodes CASSQAVQTNTEAFF.